A selection of T cell receptor beta chains follows, all from one sample in a study of regulatory dendritic cells for organ transplantation. Clones were sequenced by immunoSEQ multiplex PCR, and TCRdb holds only the in-frame ones, with some missing. Among tens of thousands of clones listed, approximately 90% were seen once. Material for sequencing was naive CD8+ T cells from blood. These receptors were obtained from a human donor in good health. CDR3s include the opening cysteine and the closing phenylalanine or tryptophan. D genes are given only for firm matches. Some rows mark clone size as missing; the rest say once, few, many or name a class of expanded clone.

J gene | V gene | D gene | clone size | CDR3 protein | CDR3 DNA
TRBJ2-2 | TRBV1 | NA | once | CTSSQHYSVLNTGELFF | TGCACCAGCAGCCAACATTACTCTGTACTGAACACCGGGGAGCTGTTTTTT
TRBJ2-7 | TRBV11-2 | TRBD2 | NA | CASSPWGGMGEQYF | TGTGCCAGCAGCCCGTGGGGGGGGATGGGCGAGCAGTACTTC
TRBJ2-1 | TRBV6-5 | NA | NA | CAIRADDEQFF | TGTGCCATAAGGGCGGACGATGAGCAGTTCTTC
TRBJ2-4 | TRBV30 | TRBD2 | NA | CAWLPGGGLNIQYF | TGTGCCTGGCTTCCGGGAGGTGGGTTGAACATTCAGTACTTC
TRBJ2-3 | TRBV9 | TRBD1 | NA | CASSNRGASDTQYF | TGTGCCAGCAGCAACAGGGGGGCCTCTGACACGCAGTATTTT
TRBJ2-7 | TRBV7-9 | NA | NA | CASSLGGCEQYF | TGTGCCAGCAGCTTAGGGGGATGCGAGCAGTACTTC
TRBJ2-7 | TRBV7-9 | TRBD2 | NA | CASSQVMVAGGYEQYF | TGTGCCAGCAGCCAGGTGATGGTAGCGGGAGGCTACGAGCAGTACTTC
TRBJ1-2 | TRBV6-1 | TRBD1 | NA | CASGQKPGQFYGYTF | TGTGCCAGCGGGCAGAAGCCGGGACAGTTCTATGGCTACACCTTC
TRBJ1-3 | TRBV29-1 | NA | NA | CSVEARMNTIYF | TGCAGCGTTGAAGCGAGGATGAACACCATATATTTT
TRBJ1-5 | TRBV10-3 | NA | NA | CAISEGQRLDQPQHF | TGTGCCATCAGTGAGGGACAGCGTTTGGATCAGCCCCAGCATTTT
TRBJ2-5 | TRBV4-2 | TRBD2 | NA | CASSQETTSGGQETQYF | TGTGCCAGCAGCCAGGAAACGACTAGCGGGGGACAAGAGACCCAGTACTTC
TRBJ2-1 | TRBV5-1 | TRBD2 | NA | CASSVLAGGGVGSYNEQFF | TGCGCCAGCAGCGTCTTAGCGGGAGGAGGTGTAGGGTCCTACAATGAGCAGTTCTTC
TRBJ2-7 | TRBV7-9 | TRBD1 | NA | CASSGQDRPYEQYF | TGTGCCAGCAGCGGACAGGACAGGCCCTACGAGCAGTACTTC
TRBJ2-7 | TRBV7-9 | NA | NA | CASSLPGRSSYEQYF | TGTGCCAGCAGCTTACCCGGACGGAGCTCCTACGAGCAGTACTTC
TRBJ1-2 | TRBV7-3 | NA | NA | CASSPPRKDYGYTF | TGTGCCAGCAGCCCCCCCCGTAAAGACTATGGCTACACCTTC
TRBJ2-5 | TRBV7-2 | NA | NA | CASTIRGGIQETQYF | TGTGCCAGCACCATAAGGGGGGGGATCCAAGAGACCCAGTACTTC
TRBJ1-2 | TRBV4-3 | TRBD1 | once | CASSRTGYGYTF | TGCGCCAGCAGCCGGACAGGCTATGGCTACACCTTC
TRBJ2-5 | TRBV5-6 | NA | once | CASSFEETQYF | TGTGCCAGCAGCTTCGAGGAGACCCAGTACTTC
TRBJ1-3 | TRBV2 | TRBD1 | NA | CASREGQYSGNTIYF | TGTGCCAGCAGGGAGGGACAGTACTCTGGAAACACCATATATTTT
TRBJ2-2 | TRBV9 | NA | NA | CASSGDTGELFF | TGTGCCAGCAGCGGGGATACCGGGGAGCTGTTTTTT
TRBJ1-2 | TRBV18 | NA | few | CASSDWGYGYTF | TGTGCCAGCTCAGACTGGGGATATGGCTACACCTTC
TRBJ1-4 | TRBV27 | TRBD1 | NA | CASSFRDRGEKLFF | TGTGCCAGCAGTTTCAGGGACAGGGGTGAAAAACTGTTTTTT
TRBJ1-1 | TRBV13 | NA | few | CASSDHRNTEAFF | TGTGCCAGCAGTGACCATCGGAACACTGAAGCTTTCTTT
TRBJ1-1 | TRBV7-6 | NA | NA | CASSPGVGANTEAFF | TGTGCCAGCAGCCCAGGGGTTGGGGCAAACACTGAAGCTTTCTTT
TRBJ2-6 | TRBV27 | NA | NA | CASSDSGANVLTF | TGTGCCAGCAGTGACTCTGGGGCCAACGTCCTGACTTTC
TRBJ1-2 | TRBV29-1 | NA | NA | CSVAGTHYGYTF | TGCAGCGTTGCGGGCACTCACTATGGCTACACCTTC
TRBJ1-2 | TRBV7-9 | NA | once | CASSLEGYGYTF | TGTGCCAGCAGCTTAGAGGGCTATGGCTACACCTTC
TRBJ1-2 | TRBV7-9 | NA | NA | CASSLAVRGGGYTF | TGTGCCAGCAGCTTAGCGGTTCGGGGCGGTGGCTACACCTTC
TRBJ1-3 | TRBV4-2 | TRBD1 | few | CASSPLTKTGPLPGNTIYF | TGTGCCAGCAGCCCCCTTACCAAGACAGGGCCGTTGCCTGGAAACACCATATATTTT
TRBJ1-1 | TRBV7-9 | TRBD1 | NA | CASSVQGTEAFF | TGTGCCAGCAGCGTACAGGGGACTGAAGCTTTCTTT
TRBJ1-1 | TRBV7-9 | TRBD1 | few | CASSDLTGPGNTEAFF | TGTGCCAGCAGCGATTTGACAGGGCCCGGGAACACTGAAGCTTTCTTT
TRBJ2-2 | TRBV19 | NA | NA | CASSPTLSGELFF | TGTGCCAGTAGTCCCACCTTGTCCGGGGAGCTGTTTTTT
TRBJ2-7 | TRBV11-2 | NA | once | CASSLGSYEQYF | TGTGCCAGCAGCTTAGGTTCCTACGAGCAGTACTTC
TRBJ1-2 | TRBV6-6 | NA | NA | CASSYGLKYGYTF | TGTGCCAGCAGTTACGGACTGAAATATGGCTACACCTTC
TRBJ2-5 | TRBV27 | TRBD2 | once | CASRAGLAQVETQYF | TGTGCCAGCAGAGCTGGACTAGCCCAAGTAGAGACCCAGTACTTC
TRBJ2-1 | TRBV4-3 | NA | NA | CASSQMGRQEQFF | TGCGCCAGCAGCCAAATGGGGAGACAAGAGCAGTTCTTC
TRBJ1-2 | TRBV9 | NA | NA | CASSGRGDYGYTF | TGTGCCAGCAGCGGCCGGGGGGACTATGGCTACACCTTC
TRBJ2-6 | TRBV23-1 | NA | NA | CASSQGHFAVGGGASGANVLTF | TGCGCCAGCAGTCAGGGTCACTTTGCTGTGGGAGGCGGAGCCTCTGGGGCCAACGTCCTGACTTTC
TRBJ2-3 | TRBV7-6 | TRBD2 | NA | CASSLLLAGADTQYF | TGTGCCAGCAGCTTACTACTAGCGGGAGCAGATACGCAGTATTTT
TRBJ2-6 | TRBV9 | TRBD1 | NA | CASSSRPPGQGNGGANVLTF | TGTGCCAGCAGCTCTCGTCCGCCGGGACAGGGGAATGGTGGGGCCAACGTCCTGACTTTC
TRBJ2-1 | TRBV7-8 | TRBD1 | NA | CASSLSSRGQGLVNEQFF | TGTGCCAGCAGCTTGTCGTCCCGGGGACAGGGGTTGGTCAATGAGCAGTTCTTC
TRBJ2-7 | TRBV28 | TRBD1 | NA | CASSPRTGAYEQYF | TGTGCCAGCAGCCCTCGGACAGGGGCCTACGAGCAGTACTTC
TRBJ2-7 | TRBV10-2 | TRBD1 | NA | CASRPSGTGGYYEQYF | TGCGCCAGCAGACCCTCCGGGACAGGGGGCTACTACGAGCAGTACTTC
TRBJ2-1 | TRBV19 | NA | NA | CASISTTMGINEQFF | TGTGCCAGTATTTCTACGACCATGGGGATTAATGAGCAGTTCTTC
TRBJ2-7 | TRBV6-1 | TRBD1 | NA | CASIRTGGTYEQYF | TGTGCCAGCATCCGGACAGGGGGGACCTACGAGCAGTACTTC
TRBJ1-5 | TRBV16 | NA | NA | CASSRPGRLPQHF | TGTGCCAGCAGCCGACCGGGACGGTTGCCCCAGCATTTT
TRBJ2-7 | TRBV7-2 | TRBD1 | NA | CASSFFTGVDYEQYF | TGTGCCAGCAGCTTTTTTACAGGGGTGGACTACGAGCAGTACTTC
TRBJ2-7 | TRBV19 | NA | NA | CASTGVLGYEQYF | TGTGCCAGTACAGGGGTCCTCGGGTACGAGCAGTACTTC
TRBJ2-2 | TRBV7-6 | NA | NA | CASSLSGWTGELFF | TGTGCCAGCAGCTTGTCGGGGTGGACCGGGGAGCTGTTTTTT
TRBJ1-6 | TRBV12-5 | NA | NA | CATTSSYNSPLHF | TGTGCTACTACGAGCTCCTATAATTCACCCCTCCACTTT